Presented here are 26 T cell receptor beta chains from one specimen sequenced in a study of beta chain features in type 1 diabetes. The sequenced template was cDNA made from the entire isolated RNA. Clones were sequenced by immunoSEQ multiplex PCR, and TCRdb holds only the in-frame ones, with some missing. The sample shows almost 350,000 clones, 8% of them seen only once. The sequenced sample consisted of central memory CD4+ T cells from blood. The receptor set was obtained from a young woman in good health.

The chain combines TRBV7-2 with TRBJ1-4, with 10 positions matching TRBD1. This CDR3 contains 14 residues. Germline values: CDR1 SGHTA, CDR2 FQGNSA. J lost 5 bases, V lost 4 bases, and 1 base had no gene match. The CDR3 sequence is CASSSGQGNEKLFF. CDR3 in DNA: TGTGCCAGCAGCTCGGGACAGGGGAATGAAAAACTGTTTTTT.

The table lists this clone with many counts. The gene calls are TRBV29-1 and TRBJ2-5; a weak D match, TRBD1 (6 bases). Germline V gives CDR1 SQVTM, CDR2 ANQGSEA. This CDR3 spans 14 amino acids. V was cut by 4 bases and J by 5 bases, with 17 bases left in between. The CDR3 DNA is TGCAGCGTTGTAGGGGGTACTAGTTGGGAGACCCAGTACTTC. Translating gives CSVVGGTSWETQYF.

This clone was picked up a small number of times. The CDR3 sequence: CSVAQQGMNTEAFF. As DNA, the CDR3 is TGCAGCGTGGCACAACAGGGCATGAACACTGAAGCTTTCTTT. The chain joins TRBV29-1 to TRBJ1-1; perhaps TRBD1 as D (6 bases). Trimming removed 6 bases at V and 0 bases at J, with 14 bases between. There are 14 residues in the CDR3. Per the germline V gene, CDR1 is SQVTM and CDR2 is ANQGSEA.

The sample holds many counts of this clone. This chain connects TRBV28 to TRBJ1-5, with no clear D. CDR1 and CDR2 from the germline V gene are MDHEN and SYDVKM. V gave up 10 bases and J gave up 4 bases, with 8 bases separating them. This CDR3 spans 11 amino acids. The DNA for the CDR3 is TGTGCCACCGCCCTGAATCAGCCCCAGCATTTT. This gives the protein CATALNQPQHF.

The chain employs TRBV27 and TRBJ1-3, with D hard to call. The CDR3 consists of 14 residues. Per germline, CDR1 MNHEY and CDR2 SMNVEV (reference sequence). V shed 7 bases and J shed 0 bases, with 10 bases lying between them. In DNA, the CDR3 is TGTGCCAGCAAGGAGATGTACTCTGGAAACACCATATATTTT. Translated, it gives CASKEMYSGNTIYF.

This clone was counted many times. The CDR3 nucleotides read TGTGCCATCGACGCTAGGGTAACTGAAGCTTTCTTT. It encodes CAIDARVTEAFF. The chain joins TRBV10-3 to TRBJ1-1; D is ambiguous. Germline V CDR1 and CDR2: ENHRY, SYGVKD. V was shortened by 8 bases and J by 5 bases, with 12 bases between the two germline ends. This CDR3 is built from 12 residues.

The DNA of the CDR3 is TGTGCCAGCAGCTTGTTGGGTGCACAGGGAGGTGAAGCTTTCTTT. Protein sequence: CASSLLGAQGGEAFF. The J gene is TRBJ1-1, the V gene TRBV7-2; perhaps TRBD1 as D (6 bases). Trimming removed 3 bases at V and 7 bases at J, with 18 bases between. The CDR3 runs 15 residues. Germline loops: CDR1 SGHTA, CDR2 FQGNSA.

This clone was recorded a few times. The gene calls are TRBV7-2 and TRBJ2-1; TRBD2 agrees at 7 bases. V lost 4 bases, J lost 9 bases, and 6 bases stayed unmatched. The V gene's germline CDR1 is SGHTA and CDR2 FQGNSA. The CDR3 is 13 amino acids. CDR3 DNA sequence: TGTGCCAGCAGCTCAGGACTAGTCGGTGAGCAGTTCTTC. Encoded protein: CASSSGLVGEQFF.

This clone was seen a handful of times. The rearrangement links TRBV19 to TRBJ2-2, with D perhaps TRBD1 or TRBD2 (5 bases each). The CDR3 has 14 amino acids. Germline V lookup: CDR1 LNHDA, CDR2 SQIVND (reference sequence). The ends were cut back, 6 bases at V and 7 bases at J, with 15 bases in the middle. CDR3 nucleotides: TGTGCCAGTAGGGGGGATCCTACCGTCGGGGAGCTGTTTTTT. It is translated as CASRGDPTVGELFF.

This clone was seen a few times. The chain couples TRBV2 to TRBJ2-1; no clear D gene. Trimming left V 5 bases short and J 2 bases short, with 10 bases between. Looked up from germline, CDR1 is SNHLY and CDR2 is FYNNEI. The CDR3 has 14 amino acids. The CDR3 DNA follows: TGTGCCAGCAGTTCTGCTTCTGCCTACAATGAGCAGTTCTTC. Its protein product is CASSSASAYNEQFF.

This clone was recorded a few times. V gene TRBV5-4 combines with J gene TRBJ2-3; D gene ambiguous. CDR1 is SGHNT and CDR2 is YYREEE in the germline V gene (reference sequence). V lost 0 bases and J lost 6, with 14 bases in between. CDR3 length: 15 amino acids. DNA for the CDR3: TGTGCCAGCAGCTTGGTAGACGGAGCTTCGGATACGCAGTATTTT. Translated: CASSLVDGASDTQYF.

This chain uses TRBV2 with TRBJ2-7; 9 bases are shared with TRBD1. In germline, CDR1 is SNHLY, CDR2 FYNNEI. The CDR3 is 14 residues long. The V gene end was trimmed by 4 bases and the J gene end by 5 bases; junction bases not matched to a gene: 6. In DNA, the CDR3 is TGTGCCAGCAGTGGAGGCGGGACAGGGAACGAGCAGTACTTC. This codes for CASSGGGTGNEQYF.

This clone was picked up many times. The V call is TRBV28, the J call TRBJ1-1, with D tentatively TRBD1 (5 bases). Germline CDR1 is MDHEN and CDR2 is SYDVKM. There are 13 residues in the CDR3. With 5 bases removed from V and 1 base from J, the gap between germline ends came to 8 bases. The CDR3 DNA reads as TGTGCCAGCAGTAGTGGACAGAACACTGAAGCTTTCTTT. It is translated as CASSSGQNTEAFF. Variable domain in full (rest from reference TRBV28 and TRBJ1-1): DVKVTQSSRYLVKRTGEKVFLECVQDMDHENMFWYRQDPGLGLRLIYFSYDVKMKEKGDIPEGYSVSREKKERFSLILESASTNQTSMYLCASSSGQNTEAFFGQGTRLTVV.

A few counts support this clone. The chain employs TRBV28 and TRBJ1-2; the match to TRBD1 covers 8 bases. V was pared by 9 bases and J by 8 bases, with 11 bases of the junction left unmatched. CDR3 length equals 13 residues. Germline-derived CDR1 and CDR2 are MDHEN and SYDVKM. CDR3 in DNA: TGTGCCAGTGGAGTCCCGGACAGGGTCGGCTACACCTTC. Its translation: CASGVPDRVGYTF.

The chain carries TRBV7-3 and TRBJ2-1; no clear D gene. Germline V gene sequence: CDR1 SGHTA, CDR2 FQGTGA. With 2 bases removed from V and 4 bases from J, the gap between germline ends came to 12 bases. CDR3 size: 15 residues. The CDR3 DNA follows: TGTGCCAGCAGCTTAGAGTGGATTGGGTACAATGAGCAGTTCTTC. Protein: CASSLEWIGYNEQFF.

This clone showed up many times. V gene TRBV7-9 combines with J gene TRBJ2-3; 10 bases fit TRBD2. Germline values: CDR1 SEHNR, CDR2 FQNEAQ (reference sequence). Trimming removed 5 bases from V and 2 bases from J; junction bases left unmatched: 10. The CDR3 runs 17 residues. Written as DNA, the CDR3 is TGTGCCAGCAGCCCCAGACTAGCGGGTTTGGTCACAGATACGCAGTATTTT. The encoded protein is CASSPRLAGLVTDTQYF.

The gene calls are TRBV5-1 and TRBJ2-3; D may be TRBD1 (5 bases). V lost 0 bases and J lost 0, with 8 bases in between. The CDR3 runs to 15 residues. Germline V gene sequence: CDR1 SGHRS, CDR2 YFSETQ. The CDR3, as DNA: TGCGCCAGCAGCTTGGTTCAGGGAAGCACAGATACGCAGTATTTT. It translates to CASSLVQGSTDTQYF.

CDR3 loop: CSVQAGVTARHSYEQYF. The CDR3 nucleotides are TGCAGCGTTCAAGCGGGGGTTACGGCCCGACACTCCTACGAGCAGTACTTC. The chain couples TRBV29-1 to TRBJ2-7; 8 bases are shared with TRBD2. J was trimmed by 0 bases and V by 5 bases; bases with no gene match: 15. The CDR3 contains 17 residues. Germline values: CDR1 SQVTM, CDR2 ANQGSEA.

This rearrangement joins TRBV30 to TRBJ1-1, with TRBD1 matching 7 bases. Germline V CDR1 and CDR2: GTSNPN, SVGIG (reference sequence). J lost 2 bases, V lost 1 base, and 7 bases had no gene match. This CDR3 comprises 15 residues. CDR3 protein: CAWSEARGRNTEAFF. The CDR3 nucleotides are TGTGCCTGGAGTGAGGCTAGGGGGCGTAACACTGAAGCTTTCTTT.

The V call is TRBV5-1, the J call TRBJ2-5; TRBD1 might be the D (6 bases). Germline loops: CDR1 SGHRS, CDR2 YFSETQ. This CDR3 region has 13 residues. Trimming took off 0 bases at V and 4 bases at J, with 7 bases between the two ends. CDR3 in amino acids: CASSLGGLETQYF. For the CDR3, the DNA is TGCGCCAGCAGCTTGGGGGGGCTAGAGACCCAGTACTTC.

This chain joins TRBV2 and TRBJ2-3, with D tentatively TRBD2 (6 bases). Germline V gives CDR1 SNHLY, CDR2 FYNNEI. V was shortened by 7 bases and J by 9 bases, with 20 bases between the two germline ends. This CDR3 region has 14 residues. The CDR3 reads CASNYDAGGKTQYF. DNA of the CDR3: TGTGCCAGCAATTATGACGCCGGGGGTAAAACGCAGTATTTT.

A few counts support this clone. This chain links TRBV2 with TRBJ1-1; 7 bases match TRBD1. With 5 bases clipped from V and 1 base from J, the junction kept 4 bases outside the gene matches. This CDR3 comprises 14 residues. Germline-derived CDR1 and CDR2 are SNHLY and FYNNEI. CDR3 nucleotides: TGTGCCAGCAGTACCGGGACAGCGAACACTGAAGCTTTCTTT. This sequence encodes CASSTGTANTEAFF.

This sequence joins TRBV15 and TRBJ1-1; D remains unclear. Deletions cut 1 base from V and 2 bases from J, with 2 bases between. The germline CDR1 and CDR2 sequences are LNHNV and YYDKDF (reference sequence). The CDR3 has 12 residues. CDR3 nucleotides: TGTGCCACCAGCAGAGCAAACACTGAAGCTTTCTTT. Translated: CATSRANTEAFF.

This clone has a handful of counts. This chain connects TRBV19 to TRBJ1-5; 7 nucleotides agree with TRBD1. The CDR3 loop spans 14 amino acids. V was pared by 3 bases and J by 4 bases, with 3 bases of the junction left unmatched. Germline V CDR1 and CDR2: LNHDA, SQIVND (reference sequence). This CDR3 reads CASSITGANQPQHF. CDR3 nucleotide sequence: TGTGCCAGTAGTATCACAGGGGCAAATCAGCCCCAGCATTTT.

This chain links TRBV5-1 with TRBJ2-5; D unclear. The CDR3 extends over 16 amino acids. The germline CDR1 and CDR2 sequences are SGHRS and YFSETQ. The V end lost 0 bases, the J end lost 1 base, and 13 bases lay between the germline ends. Here the CDR3 reads CASSLVVGQPQETQYF. In DNA form, the CDR3 reads TGCGCCAGCAGCTTGGTGGTTGGGCAGCCCCAAGAGACCCAGTACTTC.

This clone was observed at least ten times. This same CDR3 is encoded by further DNA sequences in the sample. V is TRBV28 and J is TRBJ2-7; 10 bases fit TRBD1. Germline V CDR1 and CDR2: MDHEN, SYDVKM. The CDR3 contains 14 residues. The J segment lost 4 bases and the V segment lost 3 bases, leaving 3 bases of the junction unmatched. The CDR3 sequence is CASSLPGQGYEQYF. CDR3 nucleotide sequence: TGTGCCAGCAGTTTGCCGGGACAGGGGTACGAGCAGTACTTC.